The 29 T cell receptor beta chains below come from one sample, sequenced in a study of T cells in Graves' hyperthyroidism and ophthalmopathy. Researchers took RNA transcripts and amplified the TCR beta CDR3 regions from them. Primed by the HTBI set, a first-round RT-PCR was run on the TCR CDR3. TCRdb reprocessed the multiplex PCR reads with MiXCR, giving one entry per CDR3 protein. The sample shows a few hundred thousand distinct CDR3 sequences, around 16% of them seen only once. The sample consisted of blood. The receptors here all came from a woman aged 18-35 years with Graves' hyperthyroidism that later progressed to Graves' ophthalmopathy.

Points on this clonotype: It may be a read error: a sequence one base away is much more abundant. The chain has TRBV24-1 and TRBJ2-1, with TRBD1 as a possible D gene (5 bases). The closer fit of TRBJ2-7 to the DNA end suggests the J call may be wrong. The germline CDR1 and CDR2 sequences are KGHDR and SFDVKD. The CDR3 is made up of 13 amino acids. CDR3 region: CATSDSGWNEQYF. The CDR3, as DNA: TGTGCCACCAGTGACTCAGGGTGGAATGAGCAGTACTTC.

This clonotype was observed a handful of times. This chain uses TRBV28 with TRBJ1-4; D is perhaps TRBD1 (6 bases). CDR1 and CDR2 from the germline V gene are MDHEN and SYDVKM. This CDR3 is 15 amino acids long. V lost 3 bases, J lost 5 bases, and 13 bases lay in between. The CDR3 is CASSFRGVGNEKLFF. CDR3 coding DNA: TGTGCCAGCAGTTTCAGGGGAGTGGGGAATGAAAAACTGTTTTTT.

This clonotype was picked up a small number of times. The chain uses TRBV9 and TRBJ1-6, with TRBD1 as a possible D gene (5 bases). This CDR3 spans 15 amino acids. The germline V and J ends were trimmed by 3 bases and 9 bases, with 16 bases remaining between them. Germline CDR1 and CDR2: SGDLS and YYNGEE. CDR3 residues: CASSGGVAGVSPLHF. Written as DNA, the CDR3 is TGTGCCAGCAGCGGGGGGGTCGCTGGGGTTTCACCCCTCCACTTT.

At least ten counts were recorded for this clonotype. V usage is TRBV28 and J usage is TRBJ2-7; D is ambiguous. This CDR3 has 13 residues. CDR1 MDHEN and CDR2 SYDVKM come from the germline V gene. Trimming removed 5 bases at V and 3 bases at J, with 11 bases between. CDR3 DNA: TGTGCCAGCAGTCCGGCCCCTCTCTACGAGCAGTACTTC. Translating it yields CASSPAPLYEQYF.

This clonotype was counted many times. V gene TRBV11-2 combines with J gene TRBJ2-5; either TRBD1 or TRBD2 may supply D (7 bases each). In germline, CDR1 is SGHAT, CDR2 FQNNGV. The CDR3 has 15 residues. V lost 4 bases to trimming and J lost 2 bases, with 14 bases between them. As DNA, the CDR3 is TGTGCCAGCAGCTATAGACAGGGAGGGCAAGAGACCCAGTACTTC. It yields the protein CASSYRQGGQETQYF.

This chain links TRBV25-1 with TRBJ1-6; D is unclear. The CDR3 contains 15 residues. The V and J ends lost 3 bases and 3 bases respectively, with 9 bases between them. The V gene's germline CDR1 is MGHDK and CDR2 SYGVNS. The CDR3 DNA follows: TGTGCCAGCAGTGAGTGGAGCCACTATAATTCACCCCTCCACTTT. It specifies CASSEWSHYNSPLHF.

The rearrangement links TRBV19 to TRBJ1-5; D possibly corresponds to TRBD1 (6 bases). The germline V gene has CDR1 LNHDA and CDR2 SQIVND (reference sequence). This CDR3 spans 18 amino acids. Deletions cut 4 bases from V and 1 base from J, with 20 bases between. CDR3 amino acids: CASSKLGGRSASNQPQHF. The CDR3 DNA reads as TGTGCCAGTAGTAAGTTGGGGGGCAGGTCAGCGAGCAATCAGCCCCAGCATTTT.

This clonotype showed up just a few times. The chain has TRBV28 and TRBJ2-1, with 12 bases that match TRBD2. V dropped 5 bases and J dropped 8; count of bases not matched to a gene: 7. The length of the CDR3 is 15 residues. Looked up from germline, CDR1 is MDHEN and CDR2 is SYDVKM. The CDR3 here is CASSDSTSGRDEQFF. The CDR3 DNA reads TGTGCCAGCAGTGACTCGACTAGCGGGAGAGATGAGCAGTTCTTC.

At least ten counts were recorded for this clonotype. The chain has TRBV6-2 or TRBV6-3 and TRBJ1-1; TRBD1 might be the D (5 bases). Germline CDR1 MNHEY, CDR2 SVGEGT. V lost 5 bases to trimming and J lost 4 bases, with 17 bases between them. The CDR3 consists of 15 residues. The CDR3 DNA reads as TGTGCCAGCAGTAAAAGAAGGGGATTACGCACTGAAGCTTTCTTT. Translated: CASSKRRGLRTEAFF.

This chain links TRBV6-2 or TRBV6-3 with TRBJ1-2; 8 bases fit TRBD1. CDR1 is MNHEY and CDR2 is SVGEGT in the germline V gene. Germline trimming cut 6 bases from V and 0 bases from J; bases unmatched to any gene: 0. This CDR3 is built from 13 residues. This chain's CDR3 is CASRGQANYGYTF. The DNA for the CDR3 is TGTGCCAGCAGGGGACAGGCTAACTATGGCTACACCTTC.

This clonotype was counted at least ten times. The rearrangement joins TRBV30 to TRBJ2-7; 7 bases map to TRBD1. Germline V lookup: CDR1 GTSNPN, CDR2 SVGIG (reference sequence). The ends lost 0 bases at V and 0 bases at J; junction bases unmatched: 11. The CDR3 runs to 17 residues. CDR3 sequence (DNA): TGTGCCTGGAGTGTAAGTAAGGGGGCTTGGAGCTCCTACGAGCAGTACTTC. Protein sequence: CAWSVSKGAWSSYEQYF.

This clonotype has at least ten counts. The chain is built from TRBV29-1 and TRBJ2-3; 8 bases fit TRBD2. The CDR3 runs 14 residues. The trim removed 1 base at V and 3 bases at J, leaving 3 bases unmatched. The germline V gene has CDR1 SQVTM and CDR2 ANQGSEA. The CDR3 nucleotides are TGCAGCGTTGAAGCGGGAGGGCCGACAGATACGCAGTATTTT. This codes for CSVEAGGPTDTQYF.

This clonotype was found a few times. The V gene is TRBV20-1, the J gene TRBJ2-7; a weak D match, TRBD2 (6 bases). Trimming left V 3 bases short and J 6 bases short, with 12 bases between. The CDR3 length is 12 residues. Germline CDR1 DFQATT, CDR2 SNEGSKA (reference sequence). This CDR3 reads CSARVAECEQYF. The CDR3 DNA follows: TGCAGTGCTAGGGTAGCGGAGTGCGAGCAGTACTTC.

Many counts were recorded for this clonotype. The chain carries TRBV12-3 or TRBV12-4 and TRBJ1-3; tentatively, D is TRBD1 (5 bases). The CDR3 sequence is 16 residues long. The ends were cut back, 3 bases at V and 0 bases at J, with 12 bases in the middle. This chain's CDR3 is CASSFDSRSSGNTIYF. DNA of the CDR3: TGTGCCAGCAGTTTCGACAGCCGGAGCTCTGGAAACACCATATATTTT.

This clonotype was found many times. V is TRBV30 and J is TRBJ1-4; D is unclear. This CDR3 has 12 amino acids. V was shortened by 2 bases and J by 10 bases, with 11 bases between the two germline ends. Germline V CDR1 and CDR2: GTSNPN, SVGIG (reference sequence). This chain's CDR3 is CAWSTNFAKLFF. The DNA of the CDR3 is TGTGCCTGGAGTACCAATTTCGCAAAACTGTTTTTT.

This clonotype was counted ten times or more. The chain combines TRBV3-1 with TRBJ1-2; no reliable D call. This CDR3 is 12 amino acids long. CDR1 is LGHDT, CDR2 YNNKEL, per germline (reference sequence). V was shortened by 1 base and J by 8 bases, with 8 bases between the two germline ends. The DNA of the CDR3 is TGTGCCAGCAGCCAAGGAGAGGTCGGCTACACCTTC. Protein: CASSQGEVGYTF.

The sample holds many counts of this clonotype. This chain uses TRBV11-2 with TRBJ2-7; 8 bases agree with TRBD2. The germline V gene has CDR1 SGHAT and CDR2 FQNNGV. J gave up 3 bases and V 5 bases, and 18 bases lay outside the gene matches. This CDR3 spans 18 amino acids. CDR3 sequence (DNA): TGTGCCAGCAGCCGCCTGAAGGCTGCGGGAGGTATTCACTACGAGCAGTACTTC. It yields the protein CASSRLKAAGGIHYEQYF.

This clonotype was found many times. The chain recombines TRBV13 with TRBJ2-2, with D maybe TRBD2 (6 bases). V was cut by 5 bases and J by 8 bases, with 18 bases left in between. Germline CDR1 is PRHDT and CDR2 is FYEKMQ (reference sequence). This CDR3 contains 15 residues. As DNA, the CDR3 is TGTGCCAGCAGCCCACGCGGAGCGGGTAGGGGGGAGCTGTTTTTT. It translates to CASSPRGAGRGELFF. Full variable domain (remainder filled in from reference TRBV13 and TRBJ2-2): AAGVIQSPRHLIKEKRETATLKCYPIPRHDTVYWYQQGPGQDPQFLISFYEKMQSDKGSIPDRFSAQQFSDYHSELNMSSLELGDSALYFCASSPRGAGRGELFFGEGSRLTVL.

This clonotype was observed a few times. The gene calls are TRBV4-3 and TRBJ1-4; D is possibly TRBD1 (6 bases). V gave up 1 base and J gave up 7 bases, with 16 bases separating them. Germline CDR1 is LGHNA and CDR2 is YSLEER. This CDR3 region has 16 residues. CDR3 DNA sequence: TGCGCCAGCAGCCAAGTTCGGTGGAGGGGGATTGAAAAACTGTTTTTT. It specifies CASSQVRWRGIEKLFF.

The chain employs TRBV9 and TRBJ2-5; 7 bases are a match to TRBD2. CDR1 is SGDLS, CDR2 YYNGEE, per germline. The CDR3 runs 14 residues. V lost 0 bases to trimming and J lost 5 bases; unmatched junction nucleotides: 4. CDR3 region: CASSVAAGSETQYF. CDR3 coding DNA: TGTGCCAGCAGCGTAGCAGCGGGGAGTGAGACCCAGTACTTC.

Worth noting for this clonotype: This may arise from a read error, as a much more abundant clone is one base away. The V call is TRBV30, the J call TRBJ1-5; D is uncertain. V was clipped by 2 bases and J by 2 bases, with 10 bases between them. Germline CDR1 and CDR2: GTSNPN and SVGIG (reference sequence). This CDR3 has 14 residues. The CDR3 is CAWSSGLGNQPQHF. CDR3 nucleotides: TGTGCCTGGAGTTCCGGGCTTGGCAATCAGCCCCAGCATTTT.

This clonotype was seen a handful of times. The CDR3 spells CASRGGGMVSPYEQYF. The CDR3 DNA sequence: TGTGCCAGCAGGGGGGGGGGTATGGTCTCACCCTACGAGCAGTACTTC. The genes are TRBV6-5 and TRBJ2-7, with TRBD2 matching over 7 bases. Trimming removed 6 bases from V and 2 bases from J; junction bases left unmatched: 13. Looked up from germline, CDR1 is MNHEY and CDR2 is SVGAGI. The CDR3 has 16 amino acids.

This clonotype showed up just a few times. V is TRBV28 and J is TRBJ1-5; D ambiguous. V lost 4 bases and J lost 4, with 11 bases in between. The CDR3 is 14 amino acids. Germline CDR1 is MDHEN and CDR2 is SYDVKM. The CDR3 protein is CASSSKQSNQPQHF. The CDR3 coding sequence is TGTGCCAGCAGTTCCAAACAGTCTAATCAGCCCCAGCATTTT.

This clonotype occurred many times. The rearrangement links TRBV4-1 to TRBJ2-7, with D tentatively TRBD1 (5 bases). The CDR3 contains 13 residues. Trimming removed 4 bases at V and 0 bases at J, with 7 bases between. Germline assignment: CDR1 MGHRA and CDR2 YSYEKL. The CDR3 loop is CASSPTASYEQYF. CDR3 bases: TGCGCCAGCAGCCCGACAGCCTCCTACGAGCAGTACTTC.

This clonotype showed up just a few times. V gene TRBV27 combines with J gene TRBJ2-2; TRBD1 agrees at 9 bases. This CDR3 has 15 residues. Germline CDR1 is MNHEY and CDR2 is SMNVEV (reference sequence). V lost 4 bases to trimming and J lost 4 bases; unmatched junction nucleotides: 4. CDR3 residues: CASSWGTGITGELFF. DNA of the CDR3: TGTGCCAGCAGTTGGGGGACAGGGATCACCGGGGAGCTGTTTTTT.

This clonotype was detected ten times or more. This rearrangement joins TRBV28 to TRBJ1-1; 9 bases match TRBD1. Losses at the gene ends were 2 bases for V and 4 bases for J; bases not matched to a gene: 8. The germline V gene encodes CDR1 MDHEN and CDR2 SYDVKM. This CDR3 is 16 amino acids long. DNA of the CDR3: TGTGCCAGCAGTTTAAATACAGGGACAGGGACCACTGAAGCTTTCTTT. This codes for CASSLNTGTGTTEAFF.

This clonotype was counted a few times. The chain carries TRBV4-2 and TRBJ2-1; TRBD2 matches 12 bases. Looked up from germline, CDR1 is LGHNA and CDR2 is YNFKEQ. Losses at the gene ends were 0 bases for V and 7 bases for J; bases not matched to a gene: 16. This CDR3 comprises 20 residues. The CDR3 DNA reads as TGTGCCAGCAGCCAAGATAGGTTAGCTAGCGGGAGGGCCAGGATGAATGAGCAGTTCTTC. Translating gives CASSQDRLASGRARMNEQFF.

The chain is built from TRBV11-2 and TRBJ2-4; no clear D. CDR1 is SGHAT and CDR2 is FQNNGV in the germline V gene. CDR3 length equals 15 residues. Deletions cut 0 bases from V and 7 bases from J, with 13 bases between. The CDR3 region is CASSLDSLVGNIQYF. CDR3 nucleotide sequence: TGTGCCAGCAGCTTAGATAGCCTAGTCGGGAACATTCAGTACTTC.

The V and J genes are TRBV27 and TRBJ2-3; unclear D gene. V was trimmed by 3 bases and J by 2 bases, leaving 6 bases between them. CDR1 is MNHEY, CDR2 SMNVEV, per germline (reference sequence). The CDR3 covers 13 residues. CDR3 sequence: CASSLSYTDTQYF. The CDR3 nucleotides read TGTGCCAGCAGTTTGTCATACACAGATACGCAGTATTTT.